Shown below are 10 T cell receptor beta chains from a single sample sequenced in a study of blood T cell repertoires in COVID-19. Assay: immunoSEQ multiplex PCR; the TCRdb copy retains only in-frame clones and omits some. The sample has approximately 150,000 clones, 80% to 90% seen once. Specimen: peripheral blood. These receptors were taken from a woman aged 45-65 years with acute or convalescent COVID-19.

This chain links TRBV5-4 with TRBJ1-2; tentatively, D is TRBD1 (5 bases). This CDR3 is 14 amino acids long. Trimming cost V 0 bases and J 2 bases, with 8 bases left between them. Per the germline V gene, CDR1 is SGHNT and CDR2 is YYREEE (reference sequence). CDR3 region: CASSLAGQNYGYTF. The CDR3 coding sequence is TGTGCCAGCAGCTTGGCCGGACAAAACTATGGCTACACCTTC.

The CDR3 protein is CASSLVGRGFYEQYF. The DNA for the CDR3 is TGTGCCAGCAGCTTGGTAGGCCGGGGGTTCTACGAGCAGTACTTC. The chain is built from TRBV5-4 and TRBJ2-7; TRBD2 is a possible D gene (6 bases). Trimming cost V 0 bases and J 3 bases, with 13 bases left between them. The CDR3 is 15 amino acids. Germline V lookup: CDR1 SGHNT, CDR2 YYREEE (reference sequence).

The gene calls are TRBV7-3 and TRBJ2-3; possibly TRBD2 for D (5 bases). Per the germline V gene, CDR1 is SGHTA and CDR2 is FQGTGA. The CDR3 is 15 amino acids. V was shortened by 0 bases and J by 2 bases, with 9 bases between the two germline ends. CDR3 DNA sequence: TGTGCCAGCAGCTTAACGAGGGCAACCACAGATACGCAGTATTTT. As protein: CASSLTRATTDTQYF.

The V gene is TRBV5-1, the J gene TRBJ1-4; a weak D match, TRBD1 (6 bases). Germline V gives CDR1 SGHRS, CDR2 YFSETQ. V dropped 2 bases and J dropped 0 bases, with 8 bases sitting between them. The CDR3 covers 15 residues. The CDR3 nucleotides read TGCGCCAGCAGCTTAGGGACACCAACTAATGAAAAACTGTTTTTT. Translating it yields CASSLGTPTNEKLFF.

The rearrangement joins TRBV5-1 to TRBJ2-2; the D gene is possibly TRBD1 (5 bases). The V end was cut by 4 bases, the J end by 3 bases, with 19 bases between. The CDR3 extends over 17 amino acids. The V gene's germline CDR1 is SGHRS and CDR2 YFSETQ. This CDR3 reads CASSSPDRSGYTGELFF. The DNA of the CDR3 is TGCGCCAGCAGCAGTCCGGACCGCTCAGGGTACACCGGGGAGCTGTTTTTT.

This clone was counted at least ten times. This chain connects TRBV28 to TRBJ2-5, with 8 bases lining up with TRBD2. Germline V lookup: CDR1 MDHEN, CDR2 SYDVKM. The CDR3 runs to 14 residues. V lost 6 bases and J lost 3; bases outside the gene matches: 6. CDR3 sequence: CASSRAGAEETQYF. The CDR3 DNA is TGTGCCAGCAGCAGAGCGGGAGCCGAAGAGACCCAGTACTTC.

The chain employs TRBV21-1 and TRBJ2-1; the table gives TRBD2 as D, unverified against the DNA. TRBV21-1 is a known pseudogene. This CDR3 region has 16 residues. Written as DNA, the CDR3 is TGTGCCAGCAGCAACCCAGCGGGAGGCTCCTACAATGAGCAGTTCTTC. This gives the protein CASSNPAGGSYNEQFF.

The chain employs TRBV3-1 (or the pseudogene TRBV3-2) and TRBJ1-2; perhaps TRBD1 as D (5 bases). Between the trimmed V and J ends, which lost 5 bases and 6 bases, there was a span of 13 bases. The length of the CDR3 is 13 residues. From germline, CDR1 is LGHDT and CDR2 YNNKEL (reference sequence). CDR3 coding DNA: TGTGCCAGCAGCACGACAGTGGGGAATGGCTACACCTTC. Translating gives CASSTTVGNGYTF.

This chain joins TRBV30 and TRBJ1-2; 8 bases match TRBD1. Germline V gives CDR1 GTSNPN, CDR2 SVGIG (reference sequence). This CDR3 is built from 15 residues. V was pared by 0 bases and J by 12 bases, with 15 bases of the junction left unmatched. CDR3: CAWSVYQRAGGFDTF. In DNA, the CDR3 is TGTGCCTGGAGTGTATACCAGAGGGCAGGGGGCTTTGACACCTTC.

CDR3 DNA sequence: TGCGCCAGCAGCTTGACTTACTACACCGGGGAGCTGTTTTTT. Translation: CASSLTYYTGELFF. The chain couples TRBV5-1 to TRBJ2-2; D uncertain. Germline-derived CDR1 and CDR2 are SGHRS and YFSETQ. There are 14 residues in the CDR3. V lost 1 base to trimming and J lost 3 bases, with 7 bases between them.